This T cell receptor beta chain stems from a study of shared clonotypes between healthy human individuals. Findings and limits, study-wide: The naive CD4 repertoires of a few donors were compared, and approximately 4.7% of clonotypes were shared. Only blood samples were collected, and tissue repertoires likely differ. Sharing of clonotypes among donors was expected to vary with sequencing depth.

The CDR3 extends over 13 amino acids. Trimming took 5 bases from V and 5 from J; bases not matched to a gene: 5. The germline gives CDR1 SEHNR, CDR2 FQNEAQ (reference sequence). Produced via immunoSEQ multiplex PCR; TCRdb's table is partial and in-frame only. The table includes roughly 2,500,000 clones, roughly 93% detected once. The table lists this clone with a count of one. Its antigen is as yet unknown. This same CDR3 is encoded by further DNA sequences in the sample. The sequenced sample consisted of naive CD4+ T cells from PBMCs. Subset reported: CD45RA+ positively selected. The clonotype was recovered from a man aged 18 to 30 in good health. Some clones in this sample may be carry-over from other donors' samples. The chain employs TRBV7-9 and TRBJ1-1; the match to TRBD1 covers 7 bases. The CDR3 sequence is CASSLEGATEAFF. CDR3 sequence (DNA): TGTGCCAGCAGCCTTGAGGGGGCTACTGAAGCTTTCTTT. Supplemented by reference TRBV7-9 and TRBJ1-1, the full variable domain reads DTGVSQNPRHKITKRGQNVTFRCDPISEHNRLYWYRQTLGQGPEFLTYFQNEAQLEKSRLLSDRFSAERPKGSFSTLEIQRTEQGDSAMYLCASSLEGATEAFFGQGTRLTVV.